These T cell receptor beta chains were read from a single sample in a study of T cell changes during pregnancy in multiple sclerosis. Assay used: immunoSEQ multiplex PCR; TCRdb lists only in-frame clones, some missing. This table has approximately 80,000 clones, 91% appearing once. The sequencing used PBMCs, collected in the first trimester of pregnancy. The receptors originated from a female donor in good health, serving as a control in a pregnancy study. Some clones in this sample may be carry-over from other donors' samples. The CDR3 runs from the conserved cysteine through the conserved F or W. D genes are given only for firm matches. Where a row states a size, it is once, few, many or the class of an expanded clone; other rows omit it.

>TRBV7-2|-|TRBJ2-3|TRBD2
TGTGCCAGCAGCCGGGACTATCCCACCAGGGATACGCAGTATTTT
CASSRDYPTRDTQYF
>TRBV4-2|-|TRBJ2-3|-
TGTGCCAGCAGCCAAGGCCGGTCAGCGGATACGCAGTATTTT
CASSQGRSADTQYF
>TRBV28|-|TRBJ1-1|-
TGTGCCAGCAGTTCTTGGGCCCTTCATGCTTTCTTT
CASSSWALHAFF
>TRBV7-9|-|TRBJ2-3|-
TGTGCCAGCATCGGGACTGTTACTAGCACAGATACGCAGTATTTT
CASIGTVTSTDTQYF
>TRBV5-4|-|TRBJ2-1|TRBD2
TGTGCCAGCAGCCCCGGTCCAGCGGGAGGGAGGTCCTACAATGAGCAGTTCTTC
CASSPGPAGGRSYNEQFF
>TRBV9|-|TRBJ2-1|TRBD2
TGTGCCAGCAGCATTTGGACTAGCGGGGGCCCCCTCTACAATGAGCAGTTCTTC
CASSIWTSGGPLYNEQFF
>TRBV6-1|-|TRBJ1-6|-
TGTGCCAGCAGGGAATCACAGAGCTCCTATAATTCACCCCTCCACTTT
CASRESQSSYNSPLHF
>TRBV27|-|TRBJ2-7|TRBD2
TGTGCCAGCAGTTTAGGGTCTAGCGGAACCTACGAGCAGTACTTC
CASSLGSSGTYEQYF
>TRBV19|once|TRBJ2-3|-
TGTGCCAGTAGTCCGGGAAGGTTCGCAGATACGCAGTATTTT
CASSPGRFADTQYF
>TRBV27|once|TRBJ2-7|TRBD2
TGTGCCAGCATGGGAGGGGAAGGCTACGAGCAGTACTTC
CASMGGEGYEQYF
>TRBV6-1|-|TRBJ1-2|-
TGTGCCAGCAGGGGCAGCAACTATGGCTACACCTTC
CASRGSNYGYTF
>TRBV7-8|-|TRBJ2-7|TRBD1
TGTGCCAGCAGCCCGTCAACAGGGGACGAGCAGTACTTC
CASSPSTGDEQYF
>TRBV19|-|TRBJ1-6|-
TGTGCCAGTAGTATAGAAGGGGCTGTTTCACCCCTCCACTTT
CASSIEGAVSPLHF
>TRBV7-9|-|TRBJ2-3|TRBD2
TGTGCCAGCAGCTCCCTTCAGCGGGGGGAGGGCACAGATACGCAGTATTTT
CASSSLQRGEGTDTQYF
>TRBV10-3|-|TRBJ1-1|-
TGTGCCATCAGTATCGACAGGAACACTGAAGCTTTCTTT
CAISIDRNTEAFF
>TRBV15|-|TRBJ2-1|-
TGTGCCACCAGCAGAGATGGGGCGGGGTGGAATGAGCAGTTCTTC
CATSRDGAGWNEQFF
>TRBV28|-|TRBJ1-1|-
TGTGCCAGCAGCGGCCCGGGAGGGACTGAAGCTTTCTTT
CASSGPGGTEAFF
>TRBV18|-|TRBJ1-5|TRBD1
TGTGCCAGCTCACCTAATCCAGGGGGCGGACAGCCCCAGCATTTT
CASSPNPGGGQPQHF
>TRBV11-1|-|TRBJ2-7|TRBD1
TGTGCCAGCAGCCCCTCGGTAGGACAGGGGTCATACGAGCAGTACTTC
CASSPSVGQGSYEQYF
>TRBV5-1|-|TRBJ1-1|TRBD1
TGCGCCAGCAGCGGTCCGGGGACAGGAGGAAACACTGAAGCTTTCTTT
CASSGPGTGGNTEAFF
>TRBV6-5|-|TRBJ2-5|TRBD2
TGTGCCAGCAGTTACTCACTAGCGGGACAACAAGAGACCCAGTACTTC
CASSYSLAGQQETQYF
>TRBV7-8|once|TRBJ2-4|TRBD2
TGTGCCAGCAGCTCAGCTAGCGGGGGGCCCGTAGCTCTCTACTTC
CASSSASGGPVALYF
>TRBV29-1|-|TRBJ2-1|TRBD2
TGCAGCGCCTCCAGTAGCGGGGGAGGCAATGAGCAGTTCTTC
CSASSSGGGNEQFF
>TRBV19|-|TRBJ2-1|TRBD2
TGTGCCAGTAGTAAGTGGGAGGGGCGGAACTACAATGAGCAGTTCTTC
CASSKWEGRNYNEQFF
>TRBV2|-|TRBJ2-1|TRBD1
TGTGCCAGACAGGGACAGGACTCCTACAATGAGCAGTTCTTC
CARQGQDSYNEQFF
>TRBV19|once|TRBJ2-2|TRBD2
TGTGCCAGCCATAGCGGGGGGAACACCGGGGAGCTGTTTTTT
CASHSGGNTGELFF
>TRBV18|-|TRBJ1-3|TRBD1
TGTGCCAGCTCACCCCGACAGGGGAGCTCTGGAAACACCATATATTTT
CASSPRQGSSGNTIYF
>TRBV13|-|TRBJ2-3|TRBD2
TGTGCCAGCAGCCTCCGGACTAGCCAGAGCACAGATACGCAGTATTTT
CASSLRTSQSTDTQYF
>TRBV18|few|TRBJ2-5|TRBD1
TGTGCCAGCTCAGAGGGACAGGGAGACGAGACCCAGTACTTC
CASSEGQGDETQYF
>TRBV27|-|TRBJ2-7|TRBD1
TGTGCCAGCAGCCCAAGACAGGGGATCTCCTACGAGCAGTACTTC
CASSPRQGISYEQYF
>TRBV19|-|TRBJ1-2|TRBD1
TGTGCCATTCACCAGACAGGGGGTACCGACTTTAACTATGGCTACACCTTC
CAIHQTGGTDFNYGYTF
>TRBV27|-|TRBJ2-7|TRBD2
TGTGCCAGCAGTCCCCTACTAGCGGGATGGATGTACTTC
CASSPLLAGWMYF
>TRBV7-2|-|TRBJ1-5|-
TGTGCCAGCAGCTTAGCAGGGGGAGGGTACCAGCCCCAGCATTTT
CASSLAGGGYQPQHF
>TRBV11-2|-|TRBJ1-6|-
TGTGCCAGCAGCTTAGGGCAGGGAAGTTCACCCCTCCACTTT
CASSLGQGSSPLHF
>TRBV19|-|TRBJ1-2|TRBD1
TGTGCCAGTAGATCGCCAGGGGGCCGAGGCTATGGCTACACCTTC
CASRSPGGRGYGYTF
>TRBV25-1|-|TRBJ1-1|-
TGTGCCAGCAGTGATGTTGTAGAAGCTTTCTTT
CASSDVVEAFF
>TRBV7-3|-|TRBJ2-7|-
TGTGCCAGCAGCTTAGCAGGGGGGAGCTCCTACGAGCAGTACTTC
CASSLAGGSSYEQYF
>TRBV7-9|-|TRBJ1-4|TRBD1
TGTGCCAGCAGCTTACCCAGGACAGGGCGACGTTCAACTAATGAAAAACTGTTTTTT
CASSLPRTGRRSTNEKLFF
>TRBV5-1|-|TRBJ2-5|-
TGCGCCAGCAGCTTGGATAGGCGGGAGACCCAGTACTTC
CASSLDRRETQYF
>TRBV27|-|TRBJ1-1|-
TGTGCCAGCAGTTTATCGGCAGGGCCCGGCACTGAAGCTTTCTTT
CASSLSAGPGTEAFF